The clone carrying this T cell receptor beta chain was observed at least ten times. Antigen unknown. This CDR3 spans 14 amino acids. With 1 base removed from V and 8 bases from J, the gap between germline ends came to 9 bases. Germline V lookup: CDR1 SEHNR, CDR2 FQNEAQ (reference sequence). In TCRdb, the reads were re-called with MiXCR into one record per CDR3 protein. This table has approximately 730,000 distinct CDR3 sequences, 25% to 35% appearing once. These data come from a study of T cell repertoires in cytomegalovirus infection. On the study more broadly: It was recently identified HLA-C-restricted and well-studied HLA-B-restricted CMV epitopes that the study used. Public TCR beta signatures indicated both CMV infection and matching HLA type.

The study, taken as a whole, reports: Of the TCR beta families, the public ones yielded a cumulative frequency that identified carriers of CMV plus the relevant HLA. CMV-specific TCR beta clonotypes restricted by HLA-C were the ones dominating the ex vivo response.

The rearrangement joins TRBV7-9 to TRBJ1-6; D perhaps matches TRBD1 (5 bases). This receptor was taken from a human donor in good health (CMV status not recorded). Some clones in this sample may be carry-over from other donors' samples. Material: cultured CD8+ T cells from PBMCs, obtained from culture after CMV antigen stimulation. As DNA, the CDR3 is TGTGCCAGCAGCTTAGAAGACAGCTATTCACCCCTCCACTTT. Amino acids: CASSLEDSYSPLHF.